The 32 T cell receptor beta chains presented below share a single source sample, sequenced in a study of vaccination and CD4 T cells after COVID-19. The study sequenced cultured CD4+ T cell DNA using the Oncomine TCR Beta short-read assay. One entry per CDR3 protein results from TCRdb running MiXCR on the PCR reads. The sample consists of 20,000 or so distinct CDR3 sequences, roughly 45% of them appearing once. Treatment meaning: roughly ten-day PBMC culture with coronavirus spike peptide pools or control peptides (ViraFEST assay). No antigens are known for them. The sample here was CD4+ T cells from blood, cultured in vitro, taken before SARS-CoV-2 vaccination. All receptors come from a human donor who had recovered from COVID-19.

In this sample, this clonotype turned up a few times. J is TRBJ2-7 and V is TRBV6-2 or TRBV6-3; D not resolved. The V end lost 2 bases, the J end lost 5 bases, and 7 bases lay between the germline ends. Germline V lookup: CDR1 MNHEY, CDR2 SVGEGT. The CDR3 loop spans 12 amino acids. The CDR3 sequence is CASSYQPNEQYF. For the CDR3, the DNA is TGTGCCAGCAGTTACCAGCCTAACGAGCAGTACTTC.

The chain carries TRBV5-4 and TRBJ2-2; D ambiguous. Germline CDR1 reads SGHNT; CDR2 reads YYREEE (reference sequence). This CDR3 has 15 residues. Trimming left V 1 base short and J 4 bases short, with 11 bases between. The CDR3 DNA follows: TGTGCCAGCAGCTTGTGGGCCCCCTCCACCGGGGAGCTGTTTTTT. It specifies CASSLWAPSTGELFF.

The gene calls are TRBV27 and TRBJ2-5; 14 bases line up with TRBD2. The V segment lost 5 bases and the J segment 5 bases; nucleotides outside the gene matches: 7. The CDR3 has 16 amino acids. In germline, CDR1 is MNHEY, CDR2 SMNVEV (reference sequence). In DNA form, the CDR3 reads TGTGCCAGCAGTCCTGGGACTAGCGGGAGTTCGGAGACCCAGTACTTC. Protein product: CASSPGTSGSSETQYF.

CDR3 loop: CASSYTLDRGQPQHF. The CDR3, as DNA: TGTGCCAGCAGTTACACCCTCGACAGGGGCCAGCCCCAGCATTTT. V is TRBV6-2 or TRBV6-3 and J is TRBJ1-5; 8 nucleotides align to TRBD1. CDR1 MNHEY and CDR2 SVGEGT come from the germline V gene. The CDR3 contains 15 residues. V was pared by 2 bases and J by 7 bases, with 7 bases of the junction left unmatched.

J is TRBJ1-3 and V is TRBV7-2; D ambiguous. Per germline, CDR1 SGHTA and CDR2 FQGNSA. This CDR3 is 14 amino acids long. Trimming pared 6 bases from V and 0 bases from J, leaving 9 bases between. CDR3 sequence (DNA): TGTGCCAGCAGTCAACTCAGCTCTGGAAACACCATATATTTT. It yields the protein CASSQLSSGNTIYF.

The chain recombines TRBV19 with TRBJ2-3; 12 nucleotides align to TRBD2. CDR1 is LNHDA, CDR2 SQIVND, per germline (reference sequence). The CDR3 has 17 residues. J was trimmed by 2 bases and V by 5 bases; bases with no gene match: 8. The CDR3 reads CASSPRTSGVFTDTQYF. Written as DNA, the CDR3 is TGTGCCAGTAGTCCGCGGACTAGCGGGGTATTCACAGATACGCAGTATTTT. Supplemented by reference TRBV19 and TRBJ2-3, the full variable domain reads DGGITQSPKYLFRKEGQNVTLSCEQNLNHDAMYWYRQDPGQGLRLIYYSQIVNDFQKGDIAEGYSVSREKKESFPLTVTSAQKNPTAFYLCASSPRTSGVFTDTQYFGPGTRLTVL.

This clonotype was picked up a small number of times. The J gene is TRBJ1-2, the V gene TRBV20-1; TRBD1 might be the D (6 bases). V was trimmed by 4 bases and J by 0 bases, leaving 15 bases between them. This CDR3 comprises 15 residues. The germline gives CDR1 DFQATT, CDR2 SNEGSKA (reference sequence). CDR3 in amino acids: CSAIVGGRSNYGYTF. The CDR3 region has the DNA TGCAGTGCTATAGTAGGGGGTAGATCTAACTATGGCTACACCTTC.

This clonotype was seen only a few times. The chain carries TRBV6-2 or TRBV6-3 and TRBJ2-7, with 10 nucleotides matching TRBD2. Losses at the gene ends were 6 bases for V and 2 bases for J; bases not matched to a gene: 4. The CDR3 covers 14 residues. Per the germline V gene, CDR1 is MNHEY and CDR2 is SVGEGT. CDR3 sequence (DNA): TGTGCCAGCAGACCCAGCGGGAGGGCCTACGAGCAGTACTTC. Translating it yields CASRPSGRAYEQYF.

This rearrangement joins TRBV7-2 to TRBJ2-3; 7 bases fit TRBD2. Per the germline V gene, CDR1 is SGHTA and CDR2 is FQGNSA. V was pared by 3 bases and J by 4 bases, with 10 bases of the junction left unmatched. The CDR3 is 16 residues long. DNA of the CDR3: TGTGCCAGCAGCTTTAGTCGGCGGGAGATAGCAGATACGCAGTATTTT. Its translation is CASSFSRREIADTQYF.

V and J are TRBV6-1 and TRBJ2-6, with a weak D call TRBD1 (6 bases). V lost 6 bases and J lost 0, with 15 bases in between. Germline lookup yields CDR1 MNHNS and CDR2 SASEGT. This CDR3 region has 17 residues. CDR3 coding DNA: TGTGCCAGCAGCCCAGGGGTCCCCCTCTCTGGGGCCAACGTCCTGACTTTC. Its translation: CASSPGVPLSGANVLTF.

This chain joins TRBV5-5 and TRBJ2-7; 7 positions agree with TRBD1. Trimming cost V 4 bases and J 5 bases; bases outside gene matches: 6. CDR3 size: 13 residues. Looked up from germline, CDR1 is SGHKS and CDR2 is YYEKEE (reference sequence). CDR3 nucleotides: TGTGCCAGCAGCCGTCCGGGACAGAACGAGCAGTACTTC. Translated: CASSRPGQNEQYF.

This chain uses TRBV2 with TRBJ1-1; the D is unclear. The CDR3 covers 13 residues. V was cut by 7 bases and J by 4 bases, with 13 bases left in between. Germline V gene sequence: CDR1 SNHLY, CDR2 FYNNEI. The CDR3 DNA reads TGTGCCAGCAAAATGGGTCCGCGCACTGAAGCTTTCTTT. Translated: CASKMGPRTEAFF.

The rearrangement links TRBV29-1 to TRBJ2-7; 8 nucleotides line up with TRBD2. Germline values: CDR1 SQVTM, CDR2 ANQGSEA. Trimming at V came to 5 bases and at J to 2 bases, leaving 2 bases not matched to a gene. This CDR3 is 12 amino acids long. CDR3 sequence: CSVLAGPYEQYF. DNA of the CDR3: TGCAGCGTTCTAGCGGGTCCCTACGAGCAGTACTTC.

The gene calls are TRBV2 and TRBJ2-7; D is perhaps TRBD1 (5 bases). The CDR3 is made up of 13 amino acids. V was pared by 6 bases and J by 6 bases, with 15 bases between. Germline loops: CDR1 SNHLY, CDR2 FYNNEI. CDR3 loop: CASRTFQGAEQYF. CDR3 nucleotide sequence: TGTGCCAGCAGGACCTTCCAGGGCGCCGAGCAGTACTTC.

The V gene is TRBV20-1, the J gene TRBJ1-2; 7 bases align to TRBD1. The length of the CDR3 is 14 residues. The germline V gene encodes CDR1 DFQATT and CDR2 SNEGSKA (reference sequence). V lost 5 bases, J lost 4 bases, and 10 bases stayed unmatched. The CDR3 sequence is CSAVRDSLIYGYTF. Written as DNA, the CDR3 is TGCAGTGCTGTACGGGACAGCCTCATCTATGGCTACACCTTC.

A few counts support this clonotype. The chain combines TRBV20-1 with TRBJ2-1, with 7 bases fitting TRBD2. V trimming: 6 bases; J trimming: 6 bases; junction bases outside the gene matches: 11. This CDR3 has 14 residues. Germline CDR1 is DFQATT and CDR2 is SNEGSKA (reference sequence). The chain's CDR3 is CSARWASGSNEQFF. The CDR3 bases are TGCAGTGCCCGGTGGGCTAGCGGATCCAATGAGCAGTTCTTC.

The genes are TRBV15 and TRBJ2-3, with TRBD2 identical over 8 bases. The V gene end was trimmed by 1 base and the J gene end by 5 bases; junction bases not matched to a gene: 11. The CDR3 extends over 17 amino acids. Germline CDR1 and CDR2: LNHNV and YYDKDF (reference sequence). This CDR3 reads CATSRASSGGGVDTQYF. DNA of the CDR3: TGTGCCACCAGCAGAGCGTCTTCGGGAGGGGGAGTAGATACGCAGTATTTT.

This clonotype was detected only a few times. DNA for the CDR3: TGTGCCAGCAGTTTCTCTCGGCCACCCCTCCACTTT. It is translated as CASSFSRPPLHF. The chain employs TRBV12-3 or TRBV12-4 and TRBJ1-6; no clear D gene. V was clipped by 3 bases and J by 11 bases, with 8 bases between them. The CDR3 spans 12 residues.

The chain carries TRBV28 and TRBJ1-3, with D possibly being TRBD1 (5 bases). Per germline, CDR1 MDHEN and CDR2 SYDVKM. V lost 4 bases and J 2 bases, leaving 12 bases between the germline ends. CDR3 length equals 15 residues. The CDR3 DNA reads as TGTGCCAGCAGTTCCCATCTGACAGCTGGAAACACCATATATTTT. Its translation: CASSSHLTAGNTIYF.

This clonotype was counted a few times. The chain carries TRBV5-4 and TRBJ2-7; a possible D gene is TRBD1 (6 bases). This CDR3 region has 14 residues. Germline V gene lookup returns CDR1 SGHNT and CDR2 YYREEE (reference sequence). V lost 4 bases and J 1 base, leaving 12 bases between the germline ends. In DNA, the CDR3 is TGTGCCAGCAGCCCCCTGAGGGGGTCCTACGAGCAGTACTTC. This codes for CASSPLRGSYEQYF.

The chain combines TRBV24-1 with TRBJ1-3; 10 bases are a match to TRBD1. The CDR3 loop spans 13 amino acids. V trimming: 3 bases; J trimming: 16 bases; junction bases outside the gene matches: 8. Germline CDR1 and CDR2: KGHDR and SFDVKD. This CDR3 reads CATSDLYGTGDYF. CDR3 sequence (DNA): TGTGCCACCAGTGATCTTTACGGGACAGGGGACTATTTT.

This clonotype rates as medium-sized. The chain combines TRBV27 with TRBJ1-2; tentatively, D is TRBD1 (6 bases). Trimming cost V 8 bases and J 2 bases, with 12 bases left between them. Germline CDR1 and CDR2: MNHEY and SMNVEV (reference sequence). The CDR3 length is 13 residues. CDR3 loop: CASGQTGNYGYTF. The CDR3 bases are TGTGCCAGCGGACAGACAGGAAACTATGGCTACACCTTC.

V gene TRBV7-8 combines with J gene TRBJ1-5, with unresolved D. In germline, CDR1 is SGHVS, CDR2 FQNEAQ. Trimming shortened V by 5 bases and J by 9 bases, and 14 bases separated the two germline ends. The CDR3 totals 13 residues. CDR3 region: CASSQTVEGPQHF. CDR3 nucleotide sequence: TGTGCCAGCAGCCAGACGGTCGAGGGGCCCCAGCATTTT.

There are a few counts of this clonotype. This rearrangement joins TRBV6-2 or TRBV6-3 to TRBJ1-5; no clear D. CDR3 size: 15 residues. CDR1 is MNHEY, CDR2 SVGEGT, per germline. V lost 6 bases, J lost 2 bases, and 14 bases lay in between. The CDR3 nucleotides are TGTGCCAGCAGGGAAGAGGGCCGGGGCAATCAGCCCCAGCATTTT. It translates to CASREEGRGNQPQHF.

This clonotype was picked up a small number of times. The chain employs TRBV6-1 and TRBJ1-2, with TRBD1 as a possible D gene (6 bases). The CDR3 sequence is 16 residues long. V lost 5 bases to trimming and J lost 8 bases, with 24 bases between them. CDR1 MNHNS and CDR2 SASEGT come from the germline V gene. The CDR3 DNA sequence: TGTGCCAGCAGTCGAACGTTACGGACCGCCGGGGGCGGCTACACCTTC. Its protein is CASSRTLRTAGGGYTF.

This clonotype was recorded a few times. The chain joins TRBV15 to TRBJ1-2, with D perhaps matching TRBD1 (5 bases). Germline V gene data show CDR1 as LNHNV and CDR2 as YYDKDF (reference sequence). The V end lost 5 bases, the J end lost 0 bases, and 10 bases lay between the germline ends. The length of the CDR3 is 14 residues. The CDR3, as DNA: TGTGCCACCAGCCTAGGGGATCCTAACTATGGCTACACCTTC. Translated: CATSLGDPNYGYTF.

The chain employs TRBV2 and TRBJ1-2, with 8 nucleotides matching TRBD1. Losses at the gene ends were 3 bases for V and 3 bases for J; bases not matched to a gene: 0. CDR1 is SNHLY, CDR2 FYNNEI, per germline. The CDR3 has 13 residues. CDR3 nucleotide sequence: TGTGCCAGCAGTGAGGGACAGGACTATGGCTACACCTTC. Its translation is CASSEGQDYGYTF.

There are a few counts of this clonotype. The V call is TRBV11-3, the J call TRBJ1-5, with 7 nucleotides matching TRBD1. Unmatched junction bases numbered 1, after V lost 4 bases and J lost 4 bases. Germline CDR1 is SGHNT and CDR2 is YENEEA. The CDR3 loop spans 13 amino acids. CDR3 region: CASSSGGNQPQHF. The CDR3 nucleotides are TGTGCCAGCAGCTCAGGGGGTAATCAGCCCCAGCATTTT.

The chain links TRBV7-8 to TRBJ1-2; D unresolved. CDR1 and CDR2 from the germline V gene are SGHVS and FQNEAQ. The CDR3 extends over 16 amino acids. Trimming took off 2 bases at V and 7 bases at J, with 20 bases between the two ends. This CDR3 reads CASSLSEVAAHSGYTF. The CDR3 DNA reads TGTGCCAGCAGCTTAAGTGAAGTGGCTGCCCACAGTGGCTACACCTTC.

This rearrangement joins TRBV7-9 to TRBJ2-2, with D maybe TRBD1 (5 bases). Trimming left V 3 bases short and J 2 bases short, with 7 bases between. CDR3 length: 14 amino acids. CDR1 is SEHNR and CDR2 is FQNEAQ in the germline V gene (reference sequence). CDR3: CASSLTANTGELFF. CDR3 coding DNA: TGTGCCAGCAGCTTGACAGCAAACACCGGGGAGCTGTTTTTT.

This chain connects TRBV2 to TRBJ2-2, with 8 positions matching TRBD1. The CDR3 runs to 14 residues. Germline lookup yields CDR1 SNHLY and CDR2 FYNNEI. Trimming at V came to 8 bases and at J to 2 bases, leaving 4 bases not matched to a gene. CDR3 protein: CASVAGGNTGELFF. The CDR3 DNA is TGTGCCAGCGTAGCAGGGGGCAACACCGGGGAGCTGTTTTTT. Looking up the rest from reference TRBV2 and TRBJ2-2 gives the full variable domain: EPEVTQTPSHQVTQMGQEVILRCVPISNHLYFYWYRQILGQKVEFLVSFYNNEISEKSEIFDDQFSVERPDGSNFTLKIRSTKLEDSAMYFCASVAGGNTGELFFGEGSRLTVL.

This sequence joins TRBV7-2 and TRBJ1-5; D gene ambiguous. V gave up 3 bases and J gave up 0 bases, with 18 bases separating them. Germline V CDR1 and CDR2: SGHTA, FQGNSA. CDR3 length equals 18 residues. CDR3: CASSLGEITVYSNQPQHF. For the CDR3, the DNA is TGTGCCAGCAGCTTGGGAGAAATTACGGTGTATAGCAATCAGCCCCAGCATTTT. Complete variable domain (other parts from reference TRBV7-2 and TRBJ1-5): GAGVSQSPSNKVTEKGKDVELRCDPISGHTALYWYRQSLGQGLEFLIYFQGNSAPDKSGLPSDRFSAERTGGSVSTLTIQRTQQEDSAVYLCASSLGEITVYSNQPQHFGDGTRLSIL.